These 16 T cell receptor beta chains were all obtained from the same sample, sequenced in a study of blood T cell repertoires in COVID-19 (dated by TCRdb to about 2020). To prepare the library, the immunoSEQ multiplex PCR assay was applied. This immuneACCESS table, as held by TCRdb, lists in-frame sequences with V and J called but not all clones. Of the missing ones, under half trace to an unresolved V gene in checked studies; the others have no known cause. This sample holds 85,000 to 95,000 clones; around nine tenths were observed only once. The ten largest clones take up about 5.5% of the sample. The sample was peripheral blood. The source of these receptors is a man in his fifties or sixties with COVID-19, enrolled during active disease.

The CDR3, as DNA: TGTGCCAGCAGCCCCCGGGCTAGCGGGCTAACCTACGAGCAGTACTTC. Translation gives CASSPRASGLTYEQYF. The genes are TRBV9 and TRBJ2-7, with 8 bases matching TRBD2. This CDR3 is built from 16 residues. Germline-derived CDR1 and CDR2 are SGDLS and YYNGEE. Germline trimming cut 4 bases from V and 2 bases from J; bases unmatched to any gene: 11. Using reference TRBV9 and TRBJ2-7 for the parts outside the CDR3, the full variable domain is DSGVTQTPKHLITATGQRVTLRCSPRSGDLSVYWYQQSLDQGLQFLIQYYNGEERAKGNILERFSAQQFPDLHSELNLSSLELGDSALYFCASSPRASGLTYEQYFGPGTRLTVT.

This chain's CDR3 is CASSFQQGRSTEAFF. The CDR3 DNA sequence: TGCGCCAGCAGCTTTCAACAGGGGAGGTCCACTGAAGCTTTCTTT. The gene calls are TRBV5-1 and TRBJ1-1, with 7 bases lining up with TRBD1. CDR1 SGHRS and CDR2 YFSETQ come from the germline V gene. The CDR3 is 15 residues long. The ends lost 2 bases at V and 4 bases at J; junction bases unmatched: 8.

The chain is built from TRBV10-3 and TRBJ2-5, with 9 bases fitting TRBD2. Unmatched junction bases numbered 4, after V lost 0 bases and J lost 2 bases. This CDR3 contains 16 residues. Germline assignment: CDR1 ENHRY and CDR2 SYGVKD. The CDR3: CAISESASGEQETQYF. The DNA for the CDR3 is TGTGCCATCAGTGAGTCAGCTAGCGGGGAACAAGAGACCCAGTACTTC.

The genes are TRBV28 and TRBJ2-7; possibly TRBD2 for D (5 bases). Per the germline V gene, CDR1 is MDHEN and CDR2 is SYDVKM. There are 14 residues in the CDR3. The germline V and J ends were trimmed by 3 bases and 3 bases, with 12 bases remaining between them. The CDR3 reads CASSFYGSNYEQYF. CDR3 DNA: TGTGCCAGCAGTTTTTATGGGAGTAACTACGAGCAGTACTTC.

The chain has TRBV7-9 and TRBJ1-1; the match to TRBD1 covers 12 bases. CDR3 length equals 16 residues. CDR1 and CDR2 from the germline V gene are SEHNR and FQNEAQ (reference sequence). The trim removed 5 bases at V and 4 bases at J, leaving 8 bases unmatched. CDR3 sequence (DNA): TGTGCCAGCAGCATCGGGACAGGGGGCCAGTTCACTGAAGCTTTCTTT. Translating gives CASSIGTGGQFTEAFF.

The chain carries TRBV2 and TRBJ2-7; 9 nucleotides align to TRBD1. The CDR3 spans 15 residues. Looked up from germline, CDR1 is SNHLY and CDR2 is FYNNEI. J gave up 5 bases and V 5 bases, and 10 bases lay outside the gene matches. CDR3 sequence: CASSRDRAFMDEQYF. For the CDR3, the DNA is TGTGCCAGCAGTCGGGACAGGGCCTTTATGGACGAGCAGTACTTC. Using reference TRBV2 and TRBJ2-7 for the parts outside the CDR3, the full variable domain is EPEVTQTPSHQVTQMGQEVILRCVPISNHLYFYWYRQILGQKVEFLVSFYNNEISEKSEIFDDQFSVERPDGSNFTLKIRSTKLEDSAMYFCASSRDRAFMDEQYFGPGTRLTVT.

This clone was seen just once. The genes are TRBV4-2 and TRBJ2-3, with D possibly being TRBD1 (6 bases). Germline V gene lookup returns CDR1 LGHNA and CDR2 YNFKEQ. The CDR3 sequence is 15 residues long. V lost 0 bases and J 1 base, leaving 8 bases between the germline ends. CDR3 nucleotides: TGTGCCAGCAGCCAAGATTACAGGGGCACAGATACGCAGTATTTT. It codes for CASSQDYRGTDTQYF.

V and J are TRBV27 and TRBJ1-5, with a possible D match to TRBD1 (6 bases). Germline V gives CDR1 MNHEY, CDR2 SMNVEV (reference sequence). The germline V and J ends were trimmed by 5 bases and 11 bases, with 16 bases remaining between them. The length of the CDR3 is 13 residues. The CDR3: CASSPQGLGTQHF. The CDR3 DNA reads as TGTGCCAGCAGTCCTCAGGGGCTGGGGACCCAGCATTTT.

The V and J genes are TRBV29-1 and TRBJ2-7; D gene ambiguous. Germline CDR1 is SQVTM and CDR2 is ANQGSEA. V was pared by 3 bases and J by 2 bases, with 8 bases between. The CDR3 consists of 12 residues. CDR3 nucleotides: TGCAGCGTTGACTCGGGTACCTACGAGCAGTACTTC. Amino acids: CSVDSGTYEQYF.

The gene calls are TRBV18 and TRBJ2-7; a possible D gene is TRBD2 (5 bases). CDR1 is KGHSH and CDR2 is LQKENI in the germline V gene. The CDR3 has 14 amino acids. Trimming cost V 5 bases and J 6 bases, with 17 bases left between them. The CDR3 DNA reads as TGTGCCAGCTCAGGGTCCAGCGGCGTCCGCGAGCAGTACTTC. Translating it yields CASSGSSGVREQYF.

The gene calls are TRBV20-1 and TRBJ1-3; D not certain. CDR3 length: 13 amino acids. Germline V CDR1 and CDR2: DFQATT, SNEGSKA (reference sequence). Trimming pared 3 bases from V and 3 bases from J, leaving 9 bases between. The CDR3 loop reads CSASFVYGNTIYF. CDR3 in DNA: TGCAGTGCTAGTTTCGTATATGGAAACACCATATATTTT.

This chain joins TRBV12-3 or TRBV12-4 and TRBJ2-3; D ambiguous. There are 13 residues in the CDR3. Trimming cost V 7 bases and J 4 bases, with 12 bases left between them. The CDR3 DNA is TGTGCCAGCATTCCGTCCTCTCCAGATACGCAGTATTTT. Protein sequence: CASIPSSPDTQYF.

This rearrangement joins TRBV28 to TRBJ2-1; 9 bases are a match to TRBD2. The germline CDR1 and CDR2 sequences are MDHEN and SYDVKM. Germline trimming cut 4 bases from V and 5 bases from J; bases unmatched to any gene: 12. This CDR3 spans 17 amino acids. The chain's CDR3 is CASSSPISGSGDNEQFF. The CDR3 DNA is TGTGCCAGCAGTTCACCCATTAGCGGGAGCGGGGACAATGAGCAGTTCTTC.

The V call is TRBV4-3, the J call TRBJ2-5, with D unclear. Germline values: CDR1 LGHNA, CDR2 YSLEER. V gave up 0 bases and J gave up 5 bases, with 4 bases separating them. There are 12 residues in the CDR3. CDR3 loop: CASSQDRETQYF. In DNA form, the CDR3 reads TGCGCCAGCAGCCAAGACAGGGAGACCCAGTACTTC.

The chain has TRBV30 and TRBJ1-4; 10 bases are shared with TRBD1. The CDR3 is made up of 16 amino acids. The germline V gene has CDR1 GTSNPN and CDR2 SVGIG (reference sequence). V lost 3 bases to trimming and J lost 0 bases; unmatched junction nucleotides: 4. CDR3 amino acids: CAWRKGTGATNEKLFF. The CDR3 region has the DNA TGTGCCTGGAGGAAGGGGACAGGGGCAACTAATGAAAAACTGTTTTTT.

This chain connects TRBV28 to TRBJ2-1; the D gene is possibly TRBD2 (5 bases). CDR1 and CDR2 from the germline V gene are MDHEN and SYDVKM. The CDR3 has 12 amino acids. Trimming cost V 5 bases and J 8 bases, with 10 bases left between them. CDR3 sequence: CASSQLLDEQFF. The CDR3 DNA reads as TGTGCCAGCAGTCAACTACTAGATGAGCAGTTCTTC.